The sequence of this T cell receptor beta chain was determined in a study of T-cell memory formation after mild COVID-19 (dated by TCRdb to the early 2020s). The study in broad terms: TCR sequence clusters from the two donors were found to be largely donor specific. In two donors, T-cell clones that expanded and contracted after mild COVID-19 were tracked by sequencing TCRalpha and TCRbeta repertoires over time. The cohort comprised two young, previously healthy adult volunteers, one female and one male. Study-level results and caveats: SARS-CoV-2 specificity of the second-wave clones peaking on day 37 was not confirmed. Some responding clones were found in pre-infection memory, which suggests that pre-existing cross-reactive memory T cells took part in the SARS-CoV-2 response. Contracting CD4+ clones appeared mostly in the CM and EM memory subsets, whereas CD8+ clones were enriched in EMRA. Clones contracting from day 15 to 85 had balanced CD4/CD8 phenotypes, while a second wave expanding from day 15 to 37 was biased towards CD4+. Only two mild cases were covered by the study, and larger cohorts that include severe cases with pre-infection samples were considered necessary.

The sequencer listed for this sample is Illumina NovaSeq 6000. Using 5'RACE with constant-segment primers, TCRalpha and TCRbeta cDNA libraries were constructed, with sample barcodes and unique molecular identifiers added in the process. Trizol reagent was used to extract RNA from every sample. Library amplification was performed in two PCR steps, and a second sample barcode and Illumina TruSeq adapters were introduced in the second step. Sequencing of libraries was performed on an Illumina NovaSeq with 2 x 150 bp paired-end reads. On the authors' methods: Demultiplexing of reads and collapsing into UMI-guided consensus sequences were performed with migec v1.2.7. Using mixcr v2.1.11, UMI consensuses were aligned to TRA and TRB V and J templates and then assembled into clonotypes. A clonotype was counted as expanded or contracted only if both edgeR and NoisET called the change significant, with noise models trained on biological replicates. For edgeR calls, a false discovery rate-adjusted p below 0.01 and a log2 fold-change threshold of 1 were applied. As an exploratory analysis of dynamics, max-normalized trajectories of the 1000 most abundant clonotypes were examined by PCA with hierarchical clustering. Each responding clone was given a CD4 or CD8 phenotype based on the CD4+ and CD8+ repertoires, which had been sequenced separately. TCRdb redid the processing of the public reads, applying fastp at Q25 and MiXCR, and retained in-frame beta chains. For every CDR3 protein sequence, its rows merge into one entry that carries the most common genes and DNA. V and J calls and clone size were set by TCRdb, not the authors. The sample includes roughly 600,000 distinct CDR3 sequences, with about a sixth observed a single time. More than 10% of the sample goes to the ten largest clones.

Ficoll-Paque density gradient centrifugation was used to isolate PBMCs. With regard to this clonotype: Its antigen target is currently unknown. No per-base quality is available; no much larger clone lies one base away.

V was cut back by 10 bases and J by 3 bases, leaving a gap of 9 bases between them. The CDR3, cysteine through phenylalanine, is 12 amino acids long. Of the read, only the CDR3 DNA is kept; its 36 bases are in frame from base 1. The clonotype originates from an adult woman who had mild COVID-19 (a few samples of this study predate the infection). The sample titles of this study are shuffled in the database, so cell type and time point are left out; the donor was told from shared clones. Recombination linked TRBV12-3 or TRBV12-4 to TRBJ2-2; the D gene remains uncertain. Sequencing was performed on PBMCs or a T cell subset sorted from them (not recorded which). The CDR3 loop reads CATAKDTGELFF. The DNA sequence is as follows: TGTGCCACCGCTAAGGACACCGGGGAGCTGTTTTTT.